The next 25 T cell receptor beta chains were all read from a single sample in a study of siplizumab effects on memory and regulatory T cells (dated by TCRdb to between 2018 and 2020). The library was made by the immunoSEQ multiplex PCR assay. What TCRdb holds here is the immuneACCESS table cut down to in-frame rearrangements. Part of the clones is not present; checked against another copy, under half of the missing clones reflect an unresolved V gene, and the others are unexplained. In all, the sample holds about 100,000 clones, and 75% to 95% of those were seen once. The ten largest clones take up 0.15% of the sample. Sequencing was carried out using CD4+ T cells sorted from blood. These receptors came from a human donor in good health.

This rearrangement joins TRBV7-2 to TRBJ2-7; perhaps D is TRBD1 or TRBD2 (5 bases each). Trimming stripped 0 bases from V and 5 bases from J, with 11 bases between. This CDR3 is built from 14 residues. Germline CDR1 is SGHTA and CDR2 is FQGNSA. DNA for the CDR3: TGTGCCAGCAGCTTAGCGGGTAGGGACCACGAGCAGTACTTC. This codes for CASSLAGRDHEQYF. Together with reference TRBV7-2 and TRBJ2-7, the CDR3 gives the full variable domain: GAGVSQSPSNKVTEKGKDVELRCDPISGHTALYWYRQSLGQGLEFLIYFQGNSAPDKSGLPSDRFSAERTGGSVSTLTIQRTQQEDSAVYLCASSLAGRDHEQYFGPGTRLTVT.

The V and J genes are TRBV4-1 and TRBJ1-2; 12 bases match TRBD1. The CDR3 runs to 18 residues. CDR1 MGHRA and CDR2 YSYEKL come from the germline V gene. V was clipped by 2 bases and J by 7 bases; unmatched bases: 14. The CDR3 loop is CASSQQIRWGQGAGGYTF. CDR3 in DNA: TGCGCCAGCAGCCAACAGATACGGTGGGGACAGGGGGCCGGTGGCTACACCTTC.

V is TRBV11-3 and J is TRBJ2-7, with D perhaps given as TRBD1 or TRBD2 (5 bases each). The germline CDR1 and CDR2 sequences are SGHNT and YENEEA. This CDR3 spans 15 amino acids. V was trimmed by 6 bases and J by 1 base, leaving 16 bases between them. CDR3 DNA sequence: TGTGCCAGCAGGGGGGTGGGCAATGGGTCCTACGAGCAGTACTTC. It yields the protein CASRGVGNGSYEQYF. The variable domain in full, completed from reference TRBV11-3 and TRBJ2-7, reads EAGVVQSPRYKIIEKKQPVAFWCNPISGHNTLYWYLQNLGQGPELLIRYENEEAVDDSQLPKDRFSAERLKGVDSTLKIQPAELGDSAVYLCASRGVGNGSYEQYFGPGTRLTVT.

This chain joins TRBV7-9 and TRBJ2-7, with D possibly matching TRBD1 (6 bases). Trimming stripped 2 bases from V and 1 base from J, with 15 bases between. The CDR3 totals 16 residues. Germline loops: CDR1 SEHNR, CDR2 FQNEAQ (reference sequence). This CDR3 is CASSLNFRGASYEQYF. The DNA for the CDR3 is TGTGCCAGCAGCTTAAATTTCAGGGGCGCATCCTACGAGCAGTACTTC.

The chain links TRBV14 to TRBJ1-6; D not certain. This CDR3 has 16 amino acids. The V gene's germline CDR1 is SGHDN and CDR2 FVKESK. V was shortened by 0 bases and J by 1 base, with 7 bases between the two germline ends. CDR3 bases: TGTGCCAGCAGCCAAGATGTAGGATCCTATAATTCACCCCTCCACTTT. Translating it yields CASSQDVGSYNSPLHF.

The chain couples TRBV11-2 to TRBJ1-1; D is undetermined. This CDR3 is built from 14 residues. V dropped 5 bases and J dropped 7 bases, with 17 bases sitting between them. The V gene's germline CDR1 is SGHAT and CDR2 FQNNGV. CDR3 bases: TGTGCCAGCAGCCTATCCACCGGGAAGGGTGAAGCTTTCTTT. This translates into CASSLSTGKGEAFF.

The chain recombines TRBV6-6 with TRBJ1-3; D gene uncertain. The V and J ends lost 0 bases and 3 bases respectively, with 12 bases between them. CDR1 and CDR2 from the germline V gene are MNHNY and SVGAGI (reference sequence). This CDR3 spans 16 amino acids. CDR3: CASSYSTGSGGNTIYF. The CDR3 DNA reads as TGTGCCAGCAGTTACTCGACCGGGAGCGGTGGAAACACCATATATTTT.

CDR3 in DNA: TGTGCCAGCAGCTCCAGGACGGTGAACACTGAAGCTTTCTTT. As protein: CASSSRTVNTEAFF. This chain joins TRBV9 and TRBJ1-1, with unresolved D. Germline CDR1 is SGDLS and CDR2 is YYNGEE. V was pared by 4 bases and J by 0 bases, with 10 bases between. The CDR3 runs 14 residues.

The chain has TRBV19 and TRBJ1-4, with D unclear. CDR1 is LNHDA and CDR2 is SQIVND in the germline V gene (reference sequence). The CDR3 is 15 amino acids. Between the trimmed V and J ends, which lost 9 bases and 5 bases, there was a span of 19 bases. DNA for the CDR3: TGTGCCAGCTCTCAAGGAGAGCCGACGAATGAAAAACTGTTTTTT. Translated: CASSQGEPTNEKLFF.

This rearrangement joins TRBV25-1 to TRBJ1-1; D is undetermined. The germline gives CDR1 MGHDK, CDR2 SYGVNS. The V end lost 6 bases, the J end lost 1 base, and 24 bases lay between the germline ends. The CDR3 has 18 amino acids. The CDR3 DNA reads TGTGCCAGCAGATTCGCCCTGGGGTCGAAGGGTCAGAACACTGAAGCTTTCTTT. It translates to CASRFALGSKGQNTEAFF.

The genes are TRBV29-1 and TRBJ1-2; 10 bases fit TRBD1. From germline, CDR1 is SQVTM and CDR2 ANQGSEA. J gave up 2 bases and V 0 bases, and 6 bases lay outside the gene matches. The CDR3 spans 16 residues. The CDR3 DNA follows: TGCAGCGTTGAAGATCGTTGGACAGGGGGGAACTATGGCTACACCTTC. Protein sequence: CSVEDRWTGGNYGYTF.

V usage is TRBV9 and J usage is TRBJ2-3; the D gene could be TRBD1 or TRBD2 (6 bases each). CDR1 SGDLS and CDR2 YYNGEE come from the germline V gene. This CDR3 contains 17 residues. The V gene lost 0 bases and the J gene lost 4 bases, with 18 bases spanning the gap. The DNA of the CDR3 is TGTGCCAGCAGCGTAGCCGGGGGCCCTCAGAAGTCAGATACGCAGTATTTT. This encodes CASSVAGGPQKSDTQYF.

V gene TRBV28 combines with J gene TRBJ1-5; D remains unclear. CDR1 and CDR2 (germline): MDHEN, SYDVKM. V lost 2 bases to trimming and J lost 0 bases, with 11 bases between them. CDR3 length: 16 amino acids. The CDR3 DNA is TGTGCCAGCAGTTTAAGGGCCTCCCTTAGCAATCAGCCCCAGCATTTT. Encoded protein: CASSLRASLSNQPQHF.

The chain has TRBV5-1 and TRBJ2-3; TRBD2 matches at 9 bases. Germline V gene lookup returns CDR1 SGHRS and CDR2 YFSETQ. Trimming took 0 bases from V and 0 from J; bases not matched to a gene: 5. This CDR3 is built from 17 residues. The CDR3 region has the DNA TGCGCCAGCAGCTTGGGATCTAGCGGGGCGAGCACAGATACGCAGTATTTT. As protein: CASSLGSSGASTDTQYF.

V and J are TRBV7-6 and TRBJ2-3; D is possibly TRBD2 (6 bases). CDR1 SGHVS and CDR2 FNYEAQ come from the germline V gene. CDR3 length: 17 residues. The ends were cut back, 4 bases at V and 0 bases at J, with 17 bases in the middle. The CDR3 bases are TGTGCCAGCAGCTCCCCCACGGGGGTTACTAGCACAGATACGCAGTATTTT. Amino acid sequence: CASSSPTGVTSTDTQYF.

The genes are TRBV2 and TRBJ1-5; 9 bases map to TRBD1. The germline V gene has CDR1 SNHLY and CDR2 FYNNEI. Losses at the gene ends were 5 bases for V and 7 bases for J; bases not matched to a gene: 9. This CDR3 contains 15 residues. As DNA, the CDR3 is TGTGCCAGCAGTATCCAGACAGGGGGGGGACAGCCCCAGCATTTT. Protein sequence: CASSIQTGGGQPQHF.

This chain uses TRBV9 with TRBJ2-2; 10 bases are shared with TRBD1. J lost 2 bases, V lost 4 bases, and 5 bases had no gene match. The V gene's germline CDR1 is SGDLS and CDR2 YYNGEE. This CDR3 comprises 16 residues. The DNA of the CDR3 is TGTGCCAGCAGCCAAAGGACAGGGGGAAACACCGGGGAGCTGTTTTTT. Translating it yields CASSQRTGGNTGELFF.

This chain uses TRBV27 with TRBJ2-6; D is possibly TRBD2 (5 bases). Germline V lookup: CDR1 MNHEY, CDR2 SMNVEV (reference sequence). The CDR3 runs to 15 residues. The ends were cut back, 6 bases at V and 4 bases at J, with 13 bases in the middle. CDR3 amino acids: CASRGTSSGANVLTF. For the CDR3, the DNA is TGTGCCAGCAGGGGCACTAGTTCAGGGGCCAACGTCCTGACTTTC. The full variable domain, its missing parts supplied by reference TRBV27 and TRBJ2-6, is EAQVTQNPRYLITVTGKKLTVTCSQNMNHEYMSWYRQDPGLGLRQIYYSMNVEVTDKGDVPEGYKVSRKEKRNFPLILESPSPNQTSLYFCASRGTSSGANVLTFGAGSRLTVL.

The chain links TRBV5-1 to TRBJ2-3; 9 bases align to TRBD1. Germline V gives CDR1 SGHRS, CDR2 YFSETQ. This CDR3 contains 16 residues. With 3 bases clipped from V and 1 base from J, the junction kept 6 bases outside the gene matches. The CDR3, as DNA: TGCGCCAGCAGCTATACAGGGGGCAGGGGCACAGATACGCAGTATTTT. The encoded protein is CASSYTGGRGTDTQYF.

On this clone: A junction boundary mismatches the germline segment, possibly from a read error. This sequence joins TRBV7-9 and TRBJ1-4, with D perhaps matching TRBD1 (5 bases). The CDR3 consists of 12 residues. Germline V gives CDR1 SEHNR, CDR2 FQNEAQ (reference sequence). CDR3 residues: CASSLTTVAPTF. Here the CDR3 DNA reads TGTGCCAGCAGCTTAACGACAGTTGCCCCAACGTTT.

The chain combines TRBV11-1 with TRBJ2-3, with D possibly TRBD1 on 5 matching bases. The CDR3 consists of 14 residues. The germline CDR1 and CDR2 sequences are SGHAT and FQDESV (reference sequence). V lost 5 bases and J lost 4, with 13 bases in between. The CDR3 nucleotides are TGTGCCAGCAGCAAAGGGGTAGGGGCAGATACGCAGTATTTT. It translates to CASSKGVGADTQYF.

J is TRBJ2-5 and V is TRBV10-3; 8 bases fit TRBD2. The junction had 4 bases not matched to a gene; V was cut back by 6 bases and J by 4 bases. Germline V gives CDR1 ENHRY, CDR2 SYGVKD. This CDR3 is built from 13 residues. CDR3 bases: TGTGCCATCAGCGGCACTAGCGGAGAGACCCAGTACTTC. This encodes CAISGTSGETQYF.

This clone was seen just once. V is TRBV28 and J is TRBJ2-5, with no clear D. The end of the DNA is better explained by TRBJ2-7, so the J call may be wrong. Germline V gene lookup returns CDR1 MDHEN and CDR2 SYDVKM. The CDR3 extends over 11 amino acids. CDR3 DNA sequence: TGTGCCAGCAGTTTGGGCTACGAGCAGTACTTC. Translated, it gives CASSLGYEQYF.

The V and J genes are TRBV30 and TRBJ1-3; 9 nucleotides align to TRBD1. Trimming at V came to 5 bases and at J to 1 base, leaving 9 bases not matched to a gene. The CDR3 totals 16 residues. Germline V gene sequence: CDR1 GTSNPN, CDR2 SVGIG (reference sequence). CDR3 in DNA: TGTGCCTGGGAAACCGGGACAGGGCCTTCTGGAAACACCATATATTTT. Its protein product is CAWETGTGPSGNTIYF.

This clone was detected once. The V gene is TRBV11-2, the J gene TRBJ2-7; no clear D. V shed 1 base and J shed 6 bases, with 7 bases lying between them. Germline V lookup: CDR1 SGHAT, CDR2 FQNNGV. This CDR3 is built from 12 residues. The CDR3 sequence: CASSLVSAEQYF. In DNA, the CDR3 is TGTGCCAGCAGCTTAGTGTCGGCCGAGCAGTACTTC.